This T cell receptor (beta chain) emerged from a study of blood T cell repertoires in COVID-19. Study in general: Both acute and convalescent COVID-19 samples were obtained from the United States, Italy and Spain. PBMCs, B-cell-depleted T cells, or T cells were the source of the cDNA or gDNA that made up the material.

The CDR3 sequence is 11 residues long. Trimming shortened V by 10 bases and J by 3 bases, and 7 bases separated the two germline ends. Recruits, aged roughly 18 to 100 years, lived in approximately 26 US areas. Clinical histories supplied by participants themselves formed the basis of cohort assignment. The table came from immunoSEQ multiplex PCR; TCRdb's copy has only in-frame clones and leaves some out. The table includes some 260,000 clones, roughly 80% detected once. The sample comprised PBMCs or T cells enriched from blood (not recorded which). The clonotype was recovered from a man aged 30 to 39 with acute COVID-19. The genes are TRBV12-3 or TRBV12-4 and TRBJ1-3; D gene ambiguous. CDR3 residues: CATRSGNTIYF. CDR3 in DNA: TGTGCCACCAGGAGTGGAAACACCATATATTTT.